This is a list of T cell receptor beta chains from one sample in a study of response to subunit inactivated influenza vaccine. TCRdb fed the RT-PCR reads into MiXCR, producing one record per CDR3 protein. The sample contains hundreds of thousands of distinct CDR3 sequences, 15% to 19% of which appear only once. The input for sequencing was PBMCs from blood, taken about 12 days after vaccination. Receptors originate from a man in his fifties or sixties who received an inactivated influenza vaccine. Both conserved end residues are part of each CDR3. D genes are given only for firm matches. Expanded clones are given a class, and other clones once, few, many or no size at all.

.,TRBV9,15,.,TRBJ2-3,TGTGCCAGCAGCGTAGTCCCCCAAAACACAGATACGCAGTATTTT,CASSVVPQNTDTQYF
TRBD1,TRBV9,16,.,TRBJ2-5,TGTGCCAGCAGCGTAGGGGGGACAGGGCGTCAAGAGACCCAGTACTTC,CASSVGGTGRQETQYF
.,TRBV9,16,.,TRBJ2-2,TGTGCCAGCAGCGTAGGTGGGGGGGCGTGGACCGGGGAGCTGTTTTTT,CASSVGGGAWTGELFF
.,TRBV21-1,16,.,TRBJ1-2,TGTGCCAGCAGCAAAGGGAGTATGAGGGGCGGCTATGGCTACACCTTC,CASSKGSMRGGYGYTF
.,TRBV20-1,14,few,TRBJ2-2,TGCAGTGCTAGCCCGACTAGGAACACCGGGGAGCTGTTTTTT,CSASPTRNTGELFF
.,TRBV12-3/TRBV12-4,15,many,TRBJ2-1,TGTGCCAGCAGTTCCACGGGGGCCGTCTACAATGAGCAGTTCTTC,CASSSTGAVYNEQFF
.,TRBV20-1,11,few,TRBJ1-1,TGCAGTGCGCCTTCGCGCACTGAAGCTTTCTTT,CSAPSRTEAFF
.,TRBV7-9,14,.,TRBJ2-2,TGTGCCAGCAGCTTAGACCTTAGCACCGGGGAGCTGTTTTTT,CASSLDLSTGELFF
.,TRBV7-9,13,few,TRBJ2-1,TGTGCCAGCAGCTCCTCCCTAAGGGATGAGCAGTTCTTC,CASSSSLRDEQFF
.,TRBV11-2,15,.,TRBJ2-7,TGTGCCAGCAGCTTCGTCCGGGGCAACTCCTACGAGCAGTACTTC,CASSFVRGNSYEQYF